This T cell receptor (beta chain) was sequenced during a study of blood T cell repertoires in COVID-19. About the research overall: Sites in the United States, Italy and Spain provided acute and convalescent COVID-19 samples.

As processed by the authors: Reference gene primer amplification in the assay estimated nucleated cell counts. Some clones are missing from TCRdb's copy, which holds only in-frame ones; the method was immunoSEQ multiplex PCR. That table is the source of V, J and clone size, and D and trimming were worked out from the DNA. The table has more than 150,000 clones, less than 90% seen once. The CDR3 consists of 16 residues. Germline V lookup: CDR1 SGHNT, CDR2 YENEEA. The V end lost 1 base, the J end lost 1 base, and 10 bases lay between the germline ends. The V call is TRBV11-3, the J call TRBJ2-2, with a weak D call TRBD2 (6 bases). Material: peripheral blood. This clonotype was obtained from a woman in her 70s with acute or convalescent COVID-19. CDR3 loop: CASSLGGSGNTGELFF. Here the CDR3 DNA reads TGTGCCAGCAGCTTAGGGGGTAGCGGGAACACCGGGGAGCTGTTTTTT.